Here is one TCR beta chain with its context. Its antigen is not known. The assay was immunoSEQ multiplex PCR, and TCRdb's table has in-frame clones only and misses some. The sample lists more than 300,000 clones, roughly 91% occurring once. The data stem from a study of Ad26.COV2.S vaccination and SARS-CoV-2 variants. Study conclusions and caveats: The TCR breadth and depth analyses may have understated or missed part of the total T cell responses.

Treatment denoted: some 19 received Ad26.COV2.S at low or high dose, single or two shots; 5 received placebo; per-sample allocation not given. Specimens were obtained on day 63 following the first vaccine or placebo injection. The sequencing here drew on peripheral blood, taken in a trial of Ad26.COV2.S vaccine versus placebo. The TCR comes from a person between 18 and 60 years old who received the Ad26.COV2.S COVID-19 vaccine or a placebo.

CDR3 nucleotide sequence: TGTGCCAGCAGTGCTCTCTATGGCTACACCTTC. It translates to CASSALYGYTF. V is TRBV2 and J is TRBJ1-2; D gene ambiguous. Trimming took off 4 bases at V and 4 bases at J, with 4 bases between the two ends. This CDR3 region has 11 residues. Germline V gene sequence: CDR1 SNHLY, CDR2 FYNNEI.